This T cell receptor (beta chain) comes out of a study of cytomegalovirus exposure and HLA in healthy donors (dated by TCRdb to about 2017). Describing the broader study: The 500 to 800 repertoires of the first cohort and the 120 validation repertoires were produced on the same platform, according to a later analysis. The study was designed to test whether signatures of past pathogen exposure could be identified by cataloging public T cell receptors. To predict cytomegalovirus infection status, the study combined high-throughput TCR immunosequencing, statistical association of individual TCRs with disease status, and machine learning. Along with the approximately 700-subject first cohort, a separate validation cohort of approximately 110 different subjects was used. Overall results and qualifications from the work: While some public TCRs were present in many individuals, most TCR sequences turned up only very rarely across donors. The classifier was reported to diagnose cytomegalovirus status with high specificity and sensitivity in both the original and validation cohorts. All 120 or so repertoires were used to score co-occurrence in the validation cohort in a later analysis, because that analysis had no HLA typing for the cohort. Three of the identified cytomegalovirus-associated TCR beta chains were confirmed in vitro to be specific for cytomegalovirus antigens. Of the cluster scores, 94% were above 0 in a later analysis, which found that TCRs clustered in the first cohort also tended to co-occur in the approximately 120 validation repertoires. It was suggested by the authors that the approach could potentially be generalized to other disease states and immunological phenotypes. A total of some 180 TCR beta chains were listed by the study as associated with cytomegalovirus.

The donors belonged to the validation cohort of over a hundred subjects, which was separate from the roughly 680-subject first cohort. With respect to this clone: The target of this receptor is not known. Base qualities are missing; no much larger clone stands one base away.

The library was made by the immunoSEQ multiplex PCR assay. The original pipeline was this. A statistical classification framework was built to diagnose cytomegalovirus status from the catalog of TCR beta chain sequences. TCRdb holds this immuneACCESS table with in-frame rearrangements only. Some clones are missing; in checked studies, unresolved V genes explain under half, and the rest has no known cause. That table is the source of V, J and clone size, and D and trimming were worked out from the DNA. The sample contains 150,000 to 200,000 clones, roughly 80% of them found a single time. Clones ranked in the top ten supply roughly a tenth of the sample. V ends up 2 bases short and J 0 bases short, with an unmatched junction base count of 7. CDR1 MGHRA and CDR2 YSYEKL were looked up in the germline V gene. The cysteine opens and the phenylalanine closes a CDR3 of 17 amino acids. The CDR3 DNA has 51 bases and is translated from base 1.

Sequenced input: PBMCs. The chain is made from TRBV4-1 and TRBJ2-1, and 7 junction bases match TRBD2. This sequence originates from a man younger than 40 in good health and CMV-seropositive. Here the CDR3 is given as CASSQWGGGSSYNEQFF. Here is the DNA: TGCGCCAGCAGCCAATGGGGCGGGGGTAGCTCCTACAATGAGCAGTTCTTC.